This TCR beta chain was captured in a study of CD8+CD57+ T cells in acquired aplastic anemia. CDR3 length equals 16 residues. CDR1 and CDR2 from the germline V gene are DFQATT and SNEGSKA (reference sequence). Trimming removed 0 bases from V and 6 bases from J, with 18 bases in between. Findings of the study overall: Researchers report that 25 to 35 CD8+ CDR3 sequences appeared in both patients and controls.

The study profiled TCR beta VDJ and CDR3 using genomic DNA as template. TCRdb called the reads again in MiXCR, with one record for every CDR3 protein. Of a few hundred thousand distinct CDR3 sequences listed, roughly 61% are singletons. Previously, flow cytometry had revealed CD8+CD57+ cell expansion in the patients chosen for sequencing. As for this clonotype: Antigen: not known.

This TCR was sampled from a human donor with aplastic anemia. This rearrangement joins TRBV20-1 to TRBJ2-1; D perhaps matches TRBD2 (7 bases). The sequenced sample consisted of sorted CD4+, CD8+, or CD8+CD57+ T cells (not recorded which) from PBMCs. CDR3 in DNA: TGCAGTGCTAGAGATCTTGCGGGGGCCGATCTCAATGAGCAGTTCTTC. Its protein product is CSARDLAGADLNEQFF.